Here is one T cell receptor (beta chain) with its context. Its antigen is undetermined. The junction does not match germline at one end; this may be a read error. The PCR made use of 60 Vbeta and 13 Jbeta primers. TCRdb's table, derived via immunoSEQ multiplex PCR, lists solely in-frame clones and lacks some. In all, the sample yields roughly 75,000 clones. The germline V gene has CDR1 KGHSH and CDR2 LQKENI. CDR3 length: 16 residues. This entry is derived from a study of cytomegalovirus exposure and HLA in healthy donors. Study-wide results and caveats: Later work showed greater clonal expansion in HLA-associated TCR beta chains than in equally common others. Because they were indistinguishable, some V segments, including TRBV6-2 and TRBV6-3, were excluded. One later analysis reportedly identified an Asian-associated ancestry cluster that showed fewer N-insertions than the approximately 600-donor mean.

Sequencing was carried out using PBMCs. This clonotype was sampled from a boy between 5 and 17 years old in good health and CMV-seronegative. V gene TRBV18 combines with J gene TRBJ2-7; TRBD1 agrees at 10 bases. The CDR3 bases are TGTGCCAGCGCACCCCCGACAGGGGGCCTTGCCGACGAGCAGTACTTC. Its translation: CASAPPTGGLADEQYF.